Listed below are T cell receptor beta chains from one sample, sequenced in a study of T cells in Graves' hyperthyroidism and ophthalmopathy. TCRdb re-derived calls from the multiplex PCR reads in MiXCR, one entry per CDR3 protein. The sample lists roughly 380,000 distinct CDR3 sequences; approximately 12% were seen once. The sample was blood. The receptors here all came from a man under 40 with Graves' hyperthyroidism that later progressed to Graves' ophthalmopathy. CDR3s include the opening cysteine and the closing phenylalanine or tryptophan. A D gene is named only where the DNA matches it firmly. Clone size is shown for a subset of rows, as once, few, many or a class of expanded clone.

cdr3_nt: TGCGCCAGCAGGGACAGGGGGAGGCACGAGCAGTACTTC
cdr3_aa: CASRDRGRHEQYF
j_call: TRBJ2-7
v_call: TRBV5-1
clone_size: many
d_call: TRBD1

cdr3_nt: TGTGCCAGCAGGGACCACCGTAGCAATCAGCCCCAGCATTTT
cdr3_aa: CASRDHRSNQPQHF
j_call: TRBJ1-5
v_call: TRBV2
clone_size: many
d_call: NA

cdr3_nt: TGCGCCAGCAGCGAGACCGATAATTCACCCCTCCACTTT
cdr3_aa: CASSETDNSPLHF
j_call: TRBJ1-6
v_call: TRBV5-1
clone_size: NA
d_call: NA

cdr3_nt: TGTGCCAGCAGCGAGGGGGACGGGAGCTCCTACGAGCAGTACTTC
cdr3_aa: CASSEGDGSSYEQYF
j_call: TRBJ2-7
v_call: TRBV9
clone_size: NA
d_call: NA

cdr3_nt: TGTGCCAGCAGCCTGGACACAACCTCGGGCCACGAGCAGTACTTC
cdr3_aa: CASSLDTTSGHEQYF
j_call: TRBJ2-7
v_call: TRBV3-1
clone_size: few
d_call: NA

cdr3_nt: TGTGCCAGCAGCCAAGAAGATGGGGTAACTGAAGCTTTCTTT
cdr3_aa: CASSQEDGVTEAFF
j_call: TRBJ1-1
v_call: TRBV4-2
clone_size: few
d_call: NA

cdr3_nt: TGCGCCAGCAGCGGAGGGCCTAGCCCTGAGCAGTTCTTC
cdr3_aa: CASSGGPSPEQFF
j_call: TRBJ2-1
v_call: TRBV5-1
clone_size: many
d_call: NA

cdr3_nt: TGTGCCAGCAGCTTAGATTACGAGCCAGAGCAGTTCTTC
cdr3_aa: CASSLDYEPEQFF
j_call: TRBJ2-1
v_call: TRBV11-2
clone_size: NA
d_call: NA

cdr3_nt: TGTGCCAGCAGTTCTACAGGCTACGAGCAGTACTTC
cdr3_aa: CASSSTGYEQYF
j_call: TRBJ2-7
v_call: TRBV28
clone_size: many
d_call: NA

cdr3_nt: TGTGCCAGCAGTTGGCAGGGAGCGCGTGAGCAGTACTTC
cdr3_aa: CASSWQGAREQYF
j_call: TRBJ2-7
v_call: TRBV27
clone_size: few
d_call: NA

cdr3_nt: TGTGCCAGCAGTGGGACCTGGGGACAGGGGAGAAAAGGAGCCTACGAGCAGTACTTC
cdr3_aa: CASSGTWGQGRKGAYEQYF
j_call: TRBJ2-7
v_call: TRBV28
clone_size: many
d_call: TRBD1

cdr3_nt: TGTGCCAGCAGTCTCGGACTAGCGGGGTCAGCAGATACGCAGTATTTT
cdr3_aa: CASSLGLAGSADTQYF
j_call: TRBJ2-3
v_call: TRBV6-1
clone_size: many
d_call: TRBD2

cdr3_nt: TGCAGCGTTGAGAACAGAATGAACACTGAAGCTTTCTTT
cdr3_aa: CSVENRMNTEAFF
j_call: TRBJ1-1
v_call: TRBV29-1
clone_size: many
d_call: NA

cdr3_nt: TGTGCCAGCAGCCGACGGGGGGGAGTTGGTTTTTACGAGCAGTACTTC
cdr3_aa: CASSRRGGVGFYEQYF
j_call: TRBJ2-7
v_call: TRBV3-1
clone_size: NA
d_call: TRBD2

cdr3_nt: TGCGCCAGCAGCCCTCAACCCAGAACAGGGGGAAACACCATATATTTT
cdr3_aa: CASSPQPRTGGNTIYF
j_call: TRBJ1-3
v_call: TRBV4-1
clone_size: few
d_call: NA

cdr3_nt: TGTGCCACCTTCCTCGGGACTTCCAAACTCACAGATACGCAGTATTTT
cdr3_aa: CATFLGTSKLTDTQYF
j_call: TRBJ2-3
v_call: TRBV2
clone_size: NA
d_call: NA

cdr3_nt: TGTGCCAGCAGCCCTCCCGCGGTTGGTAGCGGGGTTGAGACCCAGTACTTC
cdr3_aa: CASSPPAVGSGVETQYF
j_call: TRBJ2-5
v_call: TRBV7-8
clone_size: many
d_call: TRBD2

cdr3_nt: TGTGCCAGCAGCAACGGTCAGACCCGAGGTTGGAATTCACCCCTCCACTTT
cdr3_aa: CASSNGQTRGWNSPLHF
j_call: TRBJ1-6
v_call: TRBV3-1
clone_size: many
d_call: NA